This passage covers 30 T cell receptor beta chains from one sample sequenced in a study of cytomegalovirus exposure and HLA in healthy donors. The repertoire was sequenced with immunoSEQ multiplex PCR; TCRdb's copy has only in-frame clones and lacks some. The repertoire holds over 250,000 clones, with 70% to 90% as singletons. Material for sequencing was PBMCs. All receptors come from a woman aged 18-29 years in good health and CMV-seronegative.

The gene calls are TRBV7-9 and TRBJ1-6; TRBD1 aligns across 7 bases. The CDR3 has 15 amino acids. Germline CDR1 and CDR2: SEHNR and FQNEAQ (reference sequence). The junction had 10 bases not matched to a gene; V was cut back by 4 bases and J by 10 bases. The CDR3 reads CASSSVSRDSSPLHF. The CDR3 DNA follows: TGTGCCAGCAGCTCGGTCTCCCGGGACAGCTCACCCCTCCACTTT.

V gene TRBV11-3 combines with J gene TRBJ2-5, with D maybe TRBD2 (5 bases). V gave up 5 bases and J gave up 6 bases, with 10 bases separating them. The CDR3 runs to 12 residues. Germline lookup yields CDR1 SGHNT and CDR2 YENEEA. DNA of the CDR3: TGTGCCAGCAGCGCTACTAGAAAGACCCAGTACTTC. Translation gives CASSATRKTQYF. The full variable domain, in which reference TRBV11-3 and TRBJ2-5 provide the parts outside the CDR3, is EAGVVQSPRYKIIEKKQPVAFWCNPISGHNTLYWYLQNLGQGPELLIRYENEEAVDDSQLPKDRFSAERLKGVDSTLKIQPAELGDSAVYLCASSATRKTQYFGPGTRLLVL.

Here the CDR3 reads CASSLNPGAGELFF. CDR3 nucleotides: TGCGCCAGCAGCTTGAATCCGGGGGCCGGGGAGCTGTTTTTT. The chain couples TRBV5-1 to TRBJ2-2; the D gene is possibly TRBD2 (6 bases). Germline V gives CDR1 SGHRS, CDR2 YFSETQ. V lost 1 base, J lost 6 bases, and 10 bases lay in between. The CDR3 runs 14 residues.

In its sample, this clone was seen a few times. The CDR3 region has the DNA TGTGCCAGTAGTACGTGGACAGGGTCCGATTCACCCCTCCACTTT. Amino acid sequence: CASSTWTGSDSPLHF. The chain recombines TRBV19 with TRBJ1-6, with 8 positions matching TRBD1. V trimming: 4 bases; J trimming: 8 bases; junction bases outside the gene matches: 7. The CDR3 loop spans 15 amino acids. Germline assignment: CDR1 LNHDA and CDR2 SQIVND (reference sequence).

V and J are TRBV7-2 and TRBJ1-6; 9 bases line up with TRBD1. The trim removed 4 bases at V and 7 bases at J, leaving 5 bases unmatched. The CDR3 contains 15 residues. CDR1 is SGHTA and CDR2 is FQGNSA in the germline V gene. CDR3 DNA: TGTGCCAGCAGCTCGTCGGGACAGGGCAATTCACCCCTCCACTTT. Its protein is CASSSSGQGNSPLHF.

The chain carries TRBV5-1 and TRBJ2-5, with 10 bases lining up with TRBD1. CDR3 length equals 16 residues. Germline trimming cut 1 base from V and 3 bases from J; bases unmatched to any gene: 6. Germline V gives CDR1 SGHRS, CDR2 YFSETQ. As DNA, the CDR3 is TGCGCCAGCAGCTTGATAAGGGGGACAGGGGAAGAGACCCAGTACTTC. The encoded protein is CASSLIRGTGEETQYF. The full variable domain, with the rest looked up from reference TRBV5-1 and TRBJ2-5, is KAGVTQTPRYLIKTRGQQVTLSCSPISGHRSVSWYQQTPGQGLQFLFEYFSETQRNKGNFPGRFSGRQFSNSRSEMNVSTLELGDSALYLCASSLIRGTGEETQYFGPGTRLLVL.

Remarks on this clone: A junction end diverges from the germline sequence, so it may reflect a read error. The chain joins TRBV5-4 to TRBJ1-1; tentatively, D is TRBD1 (6 bases). The CDR3 spans 16 residues. The germline V gene encodes CDR1 SGHNT and CDR2 YYREEE (reference sequence). The CDR3 DNA is TGTGCCAGCAGCTTGGATTATTACAGGGCGAACGCTGAAGCTTTCTTT. It translates to CASSLDYYRANAEAFF.

V gene TRBV2 combines with J gene TRBJ2-7; D is perhaps TRBD1 (6 bases). With 4 bases removed from V and 3 bases from J, the gap between germline ends came to 13 bases. Germline V gene lookup returns CDR1 SNHLY and CDR2 FYNNEI. There are 14 residues in the CDR3. The CDR3 sequence is CASSGAGTNYEQYF. The CDR3 nucleotides read TGTGCCAGCAGTGGGGCCGGGACAAACTACGAGCAGTACTTC. Combining the CDR3 with reference TRBV2 and TRBJ2-7 gives the whole variable domain EPEVTQTPSHQVTQMGQEVILRCVPISNHLYFYWYRQILGQKVEFLVSFYNNEISEKSEIFDDQFSVERPDGSNFTLKIRSTKLEDSAMYFCASSGAGTNYEQYFGPGTRLTVT.

The chain couples TRBV18 to TRBJ2-7; D unclear. The CDR3 is 15 residues long. The germline CDR1 and CDR2 sequences are KGHSH and LQKENI. V lost 4 bases and J 5 bases, leaving 18 bases between the germline ends. The CDR3 nucleotides read TGTGCCAGCTCACTGGAAGGAGTATTAGTAAACGAGCAGTACTTC. Translated: CASSLEGVLVNEQYF.

V and J are TRBV2 and TRBJ2-4; D might be TRBD1 (6 bases). Per the germline V gene, CDR1 is SNHLY and CDR2 is FYNNEI. The CDR3 has 15 amino acids. The germline V and J ends were trimmed by 7 bases and 4 bases, with 17 bases remaining between them. The CDR3 reads CASTPLAGAKNIQYF. The CDR3 nucleotides are TGTGCCAGCACCCCCCTAGCAGGGGCAAAAAACATTCAGTACTTC.

This chain uses TRBV5-1 with TRBJ1-1; possibly TRBD1 for D (5 bases). The V and J ends lost 4 bases and 1 base respectively, with 11 bases between them. CDR1 and CDR2 (germline): SGHRS, YFSETQ. The CDR3 spans 14 residues. The CDR3 nucleotides read TGCGCCAGCAGCATATCGGGGGGGAACACTGAAGCTTTCTTT. This sequence encodes CASSISGGNTEAFF.

V and J are TRBV14 and TRBJ2-3, with 7 bases matching TRBD1. The germline V gene encodes CDR1 SGHDN and CDR2 FVKESK. Trimming cost V 6 bases and J 3 bases; bases outside gene matches: 12. The CDR3 length is 16 residues. The CDR3: CASSRTPGQMTDTQYF. CDR3 nucleotides: TGTGCCAGCAGTCGAACGCCGGGACAGATGACAGATACGCAGTATTTT.

The sample holds one count of this clone. V is TRBV29-1 and J is TRBJ1-1; 7 positions agree with TRBD1. Germline lookup yields CDR1 SQVTM and CDR2 ANQGSEA. J was trimmed by 0 bases and V by 7 bases; bases with no gene match: 11. This CDR3 region has 15 residues. In DNA form, the CDR3 reads TGCAGCGGCGGTGGAGGGGGCGCTTTGAACACTGAAGCTTTCTTT. Amino acid sequence: CSGGGGGALNTEAFF.

V usage is TRBV19 and J usage is TRBJ2-7, with 8 bases identical to TRBD2. The junction had 10 bases not matched to a gene; V was cut back by 3 bases and J by 3 bases. Germline-derived CDR1 and CDR2 are LNHDA and SQIVND (reference sequence). The CDR3 covers 16 residues. CDR3 in amino acids: CASSIVTAGGFYEQYF. The CDR3 coding sequence is TGTGCCAGTAGTATCGTAACTGCGGGGGGCTTCTACGAGCAGTACTTC.

The genes are TRBV11-2 and TRBJ2-3; 7 bases line up with TRBD2. This CDR3 has 15 residues. Germline V gene data show CDR1 as SGHAT and CDR2 as FQNNGV. With V trimmed by 5 bases and J by 2 bases, 7 bases remained unmatched. The DNA of the CDR3 is TGTGCCAGCAGCCGTAGCGGGCCTAACACAGATACGCAGTATTTT. Its protein product is CASSRSGPNTDTQYF. Complete variable domain (other parts from reference TRBV11-2 and TRBJ2-3): EAGVAQSPRYKIIEKRQSVAFWCNPISGHATLYWYQQILGQGPKLLIQFQNNGVVDDSQLPKDRFSAERLKGVDSTLKIQPAKLEDSAVYLCASSRSGPNTDTQYFGPGTRLTVL.

The chain employs TRBV30 and TRBJ2-7, with 10 positions matching TRBD2. The J segment lost 5 bases and the V segment lost 1 base, leaving 11 bases of the junction unmatched. Germline lookup yields CDR1 GTSNPN and CDR2 SVGIG (reference sequence). The CDR3 runs to 16 residues. CDR3 sequence (DNA): TGTGCCTGGAGTGCATATGGGGCTAGCGGGAGTAACGAGCAGTACTTC. Its translation: CAWSAYGASGSNEQYF.

The chain links TRBV25-1 to TRBJ1-6; the D gene is possibly TRBD1 (5 bases). The CDR3 totals 18 residues. The V and J ends lost 1 base and 9 bases respectively, with 22 bases between them. Germline values: CDR1 MGHDK, CDR2 SYGVNS. The CDR3 protein is CASSEFLRGRDDGSPLHF. The CDR3 bases are TGTGCCAGCAGTGAATTCCTTCGTGGGAGGGACGATGGTTCACCCCTCCACTTT.

The chain employs TRBV21-1 and TRBJ2-5; TRBD1 is taken as the D call from the table, unchecked against the DNA. TRBV21-1 is a pseudogene segment. The CDR3 length is 18 residues. CDR3 region: CASSKVGRGQPTAETQYF. Written as DNA, the CDR3 is TGTGCCAGCAGCAAAGTGGGACGAGGACAGCCAACGGCAGAGACCCAGTACTTC.

The chain uses TRBV30 and TRBJ2-7; D may be TRBD1 (6 bases). Trimming left V 5 bases short and J 2 bases short, with 10 bases between. The CDR3 is 12 residues long. Germline CDR1 is GTSNPN and CDR2 is SVGIG (reference sequence). In DNA, the CDR3 is TGTGCCTGGGACAGGAGCCCCTACGAGCAGTACTTC. This translates into CAWDRSPYEQYF.

This clone was seen only a few times. This chain links TRBV16 with TRBJ2-5; D possibly corresponds to TRBD1 (5 bases). Trimming shortened V by 3 bases and J by 1 base, and 12 bases separated the two germline ends. Germline loops: CDR1 KGHSY, CDR2 FQNENV. CDR3 size: 15 residues. The CDR3 nucleotides read TGTGCCAGCAGCCAGCCTGACAGCCTCCAAGAGACCCAGTACTTC. This gives the protein CASSQPDSLQETQYF.

The rearrangement joins TRBV29-1 to TRBJ1-4, with TRBD1 identical over 9 bases. After removal of 6 bases from V and 8 bases from J, the junction contained 13 bases not matched to a gene. Germline V gives CDR1 SQVTM, CDR2 ANQGSEA. The CDR3 consists of 15 residues. The chain's CDR3 is CSVGQGEGGMEKLFF. The CDR3 bases are TGCAGCGTGGGACAGGGAGAAGGGGGGATGGAAAAACTGTTTTTT.

This clone was seen just once. V gene TRBV5-1 combines with J gene TRBJ2-7, with D tentatively TRBD1 (6 bases). CDR3 length equals 15 residues. Germline V gene sequence: CDR1 SGHRS, CDR2 YFSETQ. With 4 bases removed from V and 7 bases from J, the gap between germline ends came to 21 bases. The CDR3 DNA is TGCGCCAGCAGCACAGGGCCGGACTCTTCTGGGGAGCAGTACTTC. As protein: CASSTGPDSSGEQYF.

V is TRBV28 and J is TRBJ1-3; 8 nucleotides match TRBD1. V trimming: 6 bases; J trimming: 2 bases; junction bases outside the gene matches: 6. The germline CDR1 and CDR2 sequences are MDHEN and SYDVKM. The CDR3 loop spans 15 amino acids. CDR3 in DNA: TGTGCCAGCAGACTGGGACAGGTAACTGGAAACACCATATATTTT. Its translation: CASRLGQVTGNTIYF.

This rearrangement joins TRBV4-3 to TRBJ1-1; tentative D call: TRBD1 (5 bases). This CDR3 has 16 residues. Germline loops: CDR1 LGHNA, CDR2 YSLEER. V was clipped by 0 bases and J by 5 bases, with 16 bases between them. This CDR3 is CASSQERWQGGTEAFF. CDR3 DNA sequence: TGCGCCAGCAGCCAAGAGCGGTGGCAGGGCGGAACTGAAGCTTTCTTT.

This CDR3 is CASRGGPTTDTQYF. The CDR3 coding sequence is TGTGCCAGTAGAGGAGGGCCGACCACAGATACGCAGTATTTT. The chain employs TRBV19 and TRBJ2-3; a weak D match, TRBD2 (6 bases). Germline loops: CDR1 LNHDA, CDR2 SQIVND (reference sequence). The CDR3 extends over 14 amino acids. Deletions cut 6 bases from V and 2 bases from J, with 12 bases between.

This clone was recorded once. The V call is TRBV7-2, the J call TRBJ2-1; 11 nucleotides match TRBD1. This CDR3 comprises 12 residues. Trimming removed 5 bases from V and 14 bases from J; junction bases left unmatched: 5. Germline loops: CDR1 SGHTA, CDR2 FQGNSA. The CDR3 is CASSRDRGEEFF. For the CDR3, the DNA is TGTGCCAGCAGCAGGGACAGGGGGGAGGAGTTCTTC.

The genes are TRBV7-3 and TRBJ1-5; D is unclear. CDR3 length: 16 amino acids. V shed 0 bases and J shed 4 bases, with 13 bases lying between them. Germline V gene lookup returns CDR1 SGHTA and CDR2 FQGTGA. CDR3 sequence: CASSLTPRSRNQPQHF. DNA of the CDR3: TGTGCCAGCAGCTTAACCCCCCGAAGCCGAAATCAGCCCCAGCATTTT.

The V call is TRBV10-3, the J call TRBJ2-3, with 8 bases fitting TRBD2. This CDR3 has 13 residues. CDR1 is ENHRY and CDR2 is SYGVKD in the germline V gene. Trimming took 10 bases from V and 1 from J; bases not matched to a gene: 4. CDR3 sequence: CATTRGGTDTQYF. CDR3 bases: TGTGCCACCACGCGGGGGGGCACAGATACGCAGTATTTT.

V and J are TRBV5-1 and TRBJ2-1; no definite D call. The CDR3 runs to 16 residues. Germline values: CDR1 SGHRS, CDR2 YFSETQ. The ends were cut back, 0 bases at V and 2 bases at J, with 12 bases in the middle. The CDR3 nucleotides read TGCGCCAGCAGCTTGGTGGGCTTCACCACCTACAATGAGCAGTTCTTC. Translated: CASSLVGFTTYNEQFF.

The chain carries TRBV10-3 and TRBJ1-1, with TRBD1 as a possible D gene (5 bases). The CDR3 extends over 13 amino acids. Germline-derived CDR1 and CDR2 are ENHRY and SYGVKD. Trimming shortened V by 6 bases and J by 4 bases, and 12 bases separated the two germline ends. This CDR3 is CAIRIRVGTEAFF. The CDR3 DNA follows: TGTGCCATCAGAATCAGGGTAGGCACTGAAGCTTTCTTT.